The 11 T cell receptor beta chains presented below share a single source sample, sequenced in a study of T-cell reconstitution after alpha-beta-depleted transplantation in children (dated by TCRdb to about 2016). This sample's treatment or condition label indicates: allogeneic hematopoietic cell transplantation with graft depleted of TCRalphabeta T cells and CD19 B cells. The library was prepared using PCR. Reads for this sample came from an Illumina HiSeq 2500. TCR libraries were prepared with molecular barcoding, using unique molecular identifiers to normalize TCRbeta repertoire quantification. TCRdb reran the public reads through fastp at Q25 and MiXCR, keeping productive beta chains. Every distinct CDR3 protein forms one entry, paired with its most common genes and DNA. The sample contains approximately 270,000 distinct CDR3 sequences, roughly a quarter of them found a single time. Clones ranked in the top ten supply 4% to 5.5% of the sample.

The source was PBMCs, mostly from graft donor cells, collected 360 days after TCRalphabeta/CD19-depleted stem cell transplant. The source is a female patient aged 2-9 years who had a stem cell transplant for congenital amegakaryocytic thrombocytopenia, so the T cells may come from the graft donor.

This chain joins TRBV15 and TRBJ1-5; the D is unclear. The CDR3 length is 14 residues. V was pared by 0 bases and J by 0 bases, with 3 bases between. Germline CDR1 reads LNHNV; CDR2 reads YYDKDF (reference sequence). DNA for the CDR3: TGTGCCACCAGCAGAGATCTTAGCAATCAGCCCCAGCATTTT. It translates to CATSRDLSNQPQHF.

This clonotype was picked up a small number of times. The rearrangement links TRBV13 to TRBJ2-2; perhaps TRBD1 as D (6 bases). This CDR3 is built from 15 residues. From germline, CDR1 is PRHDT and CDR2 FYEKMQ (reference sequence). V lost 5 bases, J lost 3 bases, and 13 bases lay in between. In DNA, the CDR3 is TGTGCCAGCAGCCCCCCGCCAGGGGACACCGGGGAGCTGTTTTTT. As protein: CASSPPPGDTGELFF. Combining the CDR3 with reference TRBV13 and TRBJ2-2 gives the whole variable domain AAGVIQSPRHLIKEKRETATLKCYPIPRHDTVYWYQQGPGQDPQFLISFYEKMQSDKGSIPDRFSAQQFSDYHSELNMSSLELGDSALYFCASSPPPGDTGELFFGEGSRLTVL.

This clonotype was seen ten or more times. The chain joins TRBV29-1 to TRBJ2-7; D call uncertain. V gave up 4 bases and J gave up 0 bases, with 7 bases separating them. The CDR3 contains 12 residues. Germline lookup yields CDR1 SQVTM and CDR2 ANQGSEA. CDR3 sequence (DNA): TGCAGCGTTGCACGTAGCTCCTACGAGCAGTACTTC. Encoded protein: CSVARSSYEQYF.

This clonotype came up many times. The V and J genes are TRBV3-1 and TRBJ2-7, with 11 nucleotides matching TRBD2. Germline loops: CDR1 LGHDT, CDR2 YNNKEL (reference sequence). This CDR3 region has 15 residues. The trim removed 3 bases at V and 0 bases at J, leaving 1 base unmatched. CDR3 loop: CASSQGLAVSYEQYF. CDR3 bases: TGTGCCAGCAGCCAGGGACTAGCGGTCTCCTACGAGCAGTACTTC.

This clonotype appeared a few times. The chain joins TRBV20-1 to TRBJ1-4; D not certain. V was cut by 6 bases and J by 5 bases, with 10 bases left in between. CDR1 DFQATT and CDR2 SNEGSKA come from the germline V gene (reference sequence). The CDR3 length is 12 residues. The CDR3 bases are TGCAGTGCGAGGACTGGGAATGAAAAACTGTTTTTT. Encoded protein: CSARTGNEKLFF.

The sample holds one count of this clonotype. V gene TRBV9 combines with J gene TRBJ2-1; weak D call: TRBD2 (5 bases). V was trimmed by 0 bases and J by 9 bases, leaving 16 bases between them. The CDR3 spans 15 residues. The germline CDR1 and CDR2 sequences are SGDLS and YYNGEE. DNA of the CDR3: TGTGCCAGCAGCGTAGTCCCCCTAGCTCTTGGTGAGCAGTTCTTC. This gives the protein CASSVVPLALGEQFF.

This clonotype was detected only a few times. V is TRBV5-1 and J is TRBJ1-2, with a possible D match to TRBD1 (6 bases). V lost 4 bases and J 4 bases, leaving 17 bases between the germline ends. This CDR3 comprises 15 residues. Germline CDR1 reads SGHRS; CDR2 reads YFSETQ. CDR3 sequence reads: CASSPGQGRIYGYTF. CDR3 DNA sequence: TGCGCCAGCAGCCCCGGGCAGGGGCGCATCTATGGCTACACCTTC.

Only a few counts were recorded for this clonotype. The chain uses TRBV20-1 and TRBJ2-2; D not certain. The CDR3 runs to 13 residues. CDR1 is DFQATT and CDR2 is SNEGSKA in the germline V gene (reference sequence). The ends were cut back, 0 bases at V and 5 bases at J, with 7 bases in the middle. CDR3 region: CSARDRQTGELFF. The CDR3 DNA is TGCAGTGCTAGAGATCGTCAAACCGGGGAGCTGTTTTTT.

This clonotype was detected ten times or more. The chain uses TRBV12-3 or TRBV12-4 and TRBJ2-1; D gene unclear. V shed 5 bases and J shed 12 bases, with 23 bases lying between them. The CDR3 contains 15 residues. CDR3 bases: TGTGCCAGCAGTCCCAGACTTACTGACCGACAAGTGCAGTTCTTC. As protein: CASSPRLTDRQVQFF.

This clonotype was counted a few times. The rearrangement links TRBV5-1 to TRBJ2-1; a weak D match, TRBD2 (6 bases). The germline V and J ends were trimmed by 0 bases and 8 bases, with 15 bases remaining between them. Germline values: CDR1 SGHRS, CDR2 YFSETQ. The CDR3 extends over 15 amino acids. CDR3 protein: CASSLESGGIDEQFF. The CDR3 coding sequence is TGCGCCAGCAGCTTGGAGTCCGGAGGGATAGATGAGCAGTTCTTC.

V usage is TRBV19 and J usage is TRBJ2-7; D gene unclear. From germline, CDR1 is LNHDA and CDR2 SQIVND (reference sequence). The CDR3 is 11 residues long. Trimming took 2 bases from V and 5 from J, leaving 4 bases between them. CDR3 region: CASSIWDEQYF. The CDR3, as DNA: TGTGCCAGTAGTATATGGGACGAGCAGTACTTC.